This is a list of T cell receptor beta chains from one sample in a study of cytomegalovirus exposure and HLA in healthy donors. TCRdb's copy holds only in-frame clones and misses some; the assay was immunoSEQ multiplex PCR. The table records about 140,000 clones, about 75% of them present only once. Sequencing was done on a sample of PBMCs. The receptor set was obtained from a woman younger than 45 in good health and CMV-seronegative. Each CDR3 is given with its conserved first and last residue. The D gene is left open where the match is weak. Clone size, where shown, is once, few, many, or a class for clones that have expanded.

V gene,D gene,J gene,clone size,CDR3 protein,CDR3 DNA
TRBV5-8,-,TRBJ1-2,few,CASSLRRVYGYTF,TGTGCCAGCAGCTTGCGGCGGGTGTATGGCTACACCTTC
TRBV19,TRBD2,TRBJ2-1,-,CASRGWEGLNEQFF,TGTGCCAGTAGGGGGTGGGAGGGCCTTAATGAGCAGTTCTTC
TRBV6-5,TRBD1,TRBJ1-5,few,CASSSDRGSQPQHF,TGTGCCAGCAGTTCCGACAGGGGGAGTCAGCCCCAGCATTTT
TRBV27,-,TRBJ2-3,-,CASSLGGAADTQYF,TGTGCCAGCAGTTTAGGGGGGGCGGCAGATACGCAGTATTTT
TRBV4-1,-,TRBJ1-2,-,CASSPLGLANYGYTF,TGCGCCAGCAGCCCCTTGGGTCTAGCTAACTATGGCTACACCTTC
TRBV5-1,-,TRBJ2-3,few,CASSLSSDGRLDTQYF,TGCGCCAGCAGCTTGTCTAGCGACGGGAGATTAGATACGCAGTATTTT
TRBV6-6,TRBD2,TRBJ2-1,few,CALTGTSDNEQFF,TGTGCCCTCACAGGGACTAGCGACAATGAGCAGTTCTTC
TRBV23-1,TRBD2,TRBJ2-1,-,CASSRPVDYSGRDYEQFF,TGCGCCAGCAGTCGGCCGGTAGACTATAGCGGGAGAGACTATGAGCAGTTCTTC
TRBV5-1,-,TRBJ1-4,-,CASSQGGNSLNEKLFF,TGCGCCAGCAGCCAAGGAGGGAACAGCCTTAATGAAAAACTGTTTTTT
TRBV11-2,TRBD1,TRBJ1-1,once,CASSSQGRTEAFF,TGTGCCAGCAGCTCACAGGGGCGCACTGAAGCTTTCTTT
TRBV5-6,-,TRBJ2-5,-,CASSLAPSQETQYF,TGTGCCAGCAGCTTGGCCCCCAGCCAAGAGACCCAGTACTTC
TRBV7-9,-,TRBJ2-5,few,CASSPGPGKTQYF,TGTGCCAGCAGCCCCGGGCCCGGGAAGACCCAGTACTTC
TRBV7-9,-,TRBJ1-1,-,CASSSVPGGTEAFF,TGTGCCAGCAGCTCGGTGCCCGGGGGAACTGAAGCTTTCTTT
TRBV13,TRBD2,TRBJ2-4,-,CASSRLAGGLAKNIQYF,TGTGCCAGCAGTCGACTAGCGGGGGGCTTAGCCAAAAACATTCAGTACTTC
TRBV18,-,TRBJ1-2,-,CASSLLMDSHLGYTF,TGTGCCAGCTCACTCTTGATGGACTCCCACCTCGGCTACACCTTC
TRBV2,-,TRBJ2-7,-,CASTTETLYEQYF,TGTGCCAGCACCACAGAGACCCTGTACGAGCAGTACTTC
TRBV7-2,TRBD2,TRBJ2-3,-,CASSLDGLAGVRDTQYF,TGTGCCAGCAGCTTAGATGGACTAGCGGGAGTCAGAGATACGCAGTATTTT
TRBV10-3,TRBD2,TRBJ2-5,once,CAISESPRGGGETQYF,TGTGCCATCAGTGAGTCCCCTCGGGGGGGCGGAGAGACCCAGTACTTC
TRBV6-5,TRBD1,TRBJ1-2,-,CASSPGTGVGYTF,TGTGCCAGCAGTCCCGGGACAGGGGTGGGCTACACCTTC
TRBV6-5,-,TRBJ1-1,-,CASSYEGGGTEAFF,TGTGCCAGCAGTTACGAGGGTGGAGGGACTGAAGCTTTCTTT
TRBV9,-,TRBJ1-2,-,CASTLDDGANYGYTF,TGTGCCAGCACCCTAGACGACGGCGCTAACTATGGCTACACCTTC
TRBV7-2,-,TRBJ1-5,-,CASSLVWGISNQPQHF,TGTGCCAGCAGCTTAGTCTGGGGCATTAGCAATCAGCCCCAGCATTTT
TRBV7-2,-,TRBJ2-2,once,CASSLRGGGGELFF,TGTGCCAGCAGCTTAAGAGGGGGTGGCGGGGAGCTGTTTTTT
TRBV10-3,-,TRBJ2-5,-,CAISESRGRETQYF,TGTGCCATCAGTGAGTCAAGGGGTAGGGAGACCCAGTACTTC
TRBV9,-,TRBJ1-1,-,CASSVGGGGTNTEAFF,TGTGCCAGCAGCGTGGGAGGGGGGGGTACGAACACTGAAGCTTTCTTT
TRBV28,TRBD2,TRBJ2-3,few,CASSFSSSGWTDTQYF,TGTGCCAGCAGTTTTTCTTCTAGCGGGTGGACAGATACGCAGTATTTT
TRBV7-2,TRBD2,TRBJ2-1,-,CASMFSGGVGDEQFF,TGTGCCAGCATGTTTAGCGGGGGGGTCGGGGATGAGCAGTTCTTC
TRBV6-1,-,TRBJ1-3,-,CASNPAGSGNTIYF,TGTGCCAGCAACCCTGCAGGCTCTGGAAACACCATATATTTT
TRBV28,TRBD2,TRBJ2-4,-,CASSLGLAGAKNIQYF,TGTGCCAGCAGCCTGGGACTAGCGGGAGCCAAAAACATTCAGTACTTC
TRBV5-4,TRBD1,TRBJ2-3,-,CASSTQGTVDTQYF,TGTGCCAGCAGCACACAAGGGACAGTAGATACGCAGTATTTT
TRBV4-2,TRBD1,TRBJ1-1,-,CASSREQGVHTEAFF,TGTGCCAGCAGCCGCGAACAGGGGGTTCACACTGAAGCTTTCTTT
TRBV30,-,TRBJ1-2,once,CAWSGSYGYTF,TGTGCCTGGTCGGGTAGCTATGGCTACACCTTC
TRBV29-1,TRBD1,TRBJ2-1,-,CSSKTGGAPYNEQFF,TGCAGCTCAAAGACAGGGGGCGCCCCCTACAATGAGCAGTTCTTC
TRBV6-1,TRBD1,TRBJ2-5,-,CASIGTAQETQYF,TGTGCCAGCATTGGGACAGCTCAAGAGACCCAGTACTTC
TRBV14,TRBD2,TRBJ2-3,-,CASSPPGLTASDTQYF,TGTGCCAGCAGCCCTCCGGGACTAACGGCGTCAGATACGCAGTATTTT
TRBV4-1,TRBD2,TRBJ2-1,-,CASSQDRRERNLNNEQFF,TGCGCCAGCAGCCAAGATCGGCGGGAGCGAAACCTTAACAATGAGCAGTTCTTC
TRBV7-2,TRBD2,TRBJ2-7,-,CASSSLGTVTGGEQYF,TGTGCCAGCAGCTCCCTCGGGACGGTGACGGGGGGCGAGCAGTACTTC
TRBV11-2,TRBD2,TRBJ2-7,-,CASSLAGGGGRPRQYF,TGTGCCAGCAGCTTAGCGGGCGGTGGCGGGAGGCCCCGGCAGTACTTC
TRBV7-8,TRBD1,TRBJ1-1,once,CASSPRDRGSEAFF,TGTGCCAGCAGCCCGCGGGACAGGGGGTCTGAAGCTTTCTTT
TRBV19,TRBD2,TRBJ2-5,once,CASSIDDGLAGETQYF,TGTGCCAGTAGTATAGACGACGGACTAGCGGGAGAGACCCAGTACTTC
TRBV6-6,TRBD1,TRBJ2-7,-,CASSSPTGGFYEQYF,TGTGCCAGCAGTTCCCCGACAGGGGGCTTCTACGAGCAGTACTTC